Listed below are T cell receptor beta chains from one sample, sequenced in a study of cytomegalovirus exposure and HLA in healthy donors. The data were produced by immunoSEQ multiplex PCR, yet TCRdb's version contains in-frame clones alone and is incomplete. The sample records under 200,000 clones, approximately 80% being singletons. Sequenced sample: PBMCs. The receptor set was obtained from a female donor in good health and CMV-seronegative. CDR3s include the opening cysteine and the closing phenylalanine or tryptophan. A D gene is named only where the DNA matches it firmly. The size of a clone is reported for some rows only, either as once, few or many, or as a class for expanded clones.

CDR3: CASSLGGGASYNEQFF
DNA: TGTGCCAGCAGTTTGGGGGGGGGCGCCTCCTACAATGAGCAGTTCTTC
size: -
J: TRBJ2-1
V: TRBV6-5
D: -

CDR3: CASSPPLRNEQFF
DNA: TGTGCCAGCTCACCCCCTCTACGGAATGAGCAGTTCTTC
size: -
J: TRBJ2-1
V: TRBV18
D: -

CDR3: CSVEGGRGSSQYF
DNA: TGCAGCGTTGAAGGGGGGCGGGGGAGCAGTCAGTACTTC
size: -
J: TRBJ2-4
V: TRBV29-1
D: -

CDR3: CASSSGGTGGYAEAFF
DNA: TGTGCCAGCAGCTCAGGCGGGACAGGGGGCTATGCTGAAGCTTTCTTT
size: -
J: TRBJ1-1
V: TRBV7-9
D: TRBD1

CDR3: CASSSRQGSGELFF
DNA: TGTGCCAGCAGCTCCCGACAGGGATCCGGGGAGCTGTTTTTT
size: -
J: TRBJ2-2
V: TRBV11-2
D: TRBD1

CDR3: CASSRGAGLSEQFF
DNA: TGTGCCAGTAGTAGGGGAGCCGGGCTGTCTGAGCAGTTCTTC
size: -
J: TRBJ2-1
V: TRBV19
D: -

CDR3: CASSLWGGNYGYTF
DNA: TGTGCCAGCAGCTTGTGGGGGGGAAACTATGGCTACACCTTC
size: -
J: TRBJ1-2
V: TRBV5-4
D: -

CDR3: CASRLAGGSGELFF
DNA: TGTGCCTCCAGACTAGCGGGGGGATCCGGGGAGCTGTTTTTT
size: -
J: TRBJ2-2
V: TRBV30
D: TRBD2

CDR3: CASSGGDRPAKNIQYF
DNA: TGTGCCAGCAGCGGAGGGGACAGGCCCGCCAAAAACATTCAGTACTTC
size: -
J: TRBJ2-4
V: TRBV5-4
D: TRBD1

CDR3: CASSLLLGGNTEAFF
DNA: TGTGCCAGCAGCTTACTCCTAGGGGGGAACACTGAAGCTTTCTTT
size: -
J: TRBJ1-1
V: TRBV5-4
D: -

CDR3: CASSTGLGSYNEQFF
DNA: TGTGCCAGCAGTACAGGGTTGGGGTCCTACAATGAGCAGTTCTTC
size: -
J: TRBJ2-1
V: TRBV6-6
D: -

CDR3: CASGLPGQTYGYTF
DNA: TGTGCTAGTGGTTTGCCGGGACAGACCTATGGCTACACCTTC
size: -
J: TRBJ1-2
V: TRBV12-5
D: TRBD1

CDR3: CASSLGGGTHTQYF
DNA: TGTGCCAGCAGCTTAGGGGGCGGGACACATACGCAGTATTTT
size: -
J: TRBJ2-3
V: TRBV5-6
D: -

CDR3: CATVSSTTRGDGYTF
DNA: TGTGCCACCGTTAGCAGCACCACCAGAGGCGATGGCTACACCTTC
size: -
J: TRBJ1-2
V: TRBV18
D: -

CDR3: CATALTSASSYEQYF
DNA: TGTGCCACAGCCTTAACTAGCGCCAGCTCCTACGAGCAGTACTTC
size: -
J: TRBJ2-7
V: TRBV10-3
D: TRBD2

CDR3: CASSLSGGYGYTF
DNA: TGTGCCAGCAGTTTAAGCGGGGGATATGGCTACACCTTC
size: once
J: TRBJ1-2
V: TRBV28
D: -

CDR3: CASSQGTSGGLVVDTQYF
DNA: TGTGCCAGCAGCCAAGGGACTAGCGGGGGGTTGGTTGTAGATACGCAGTATTTT
size: -
J: TRBJ2-3
V: TRBV7-2
D: TRBD2

CDR3: CASSLGQGAGQPQHF
DNA: TGCGCCAGCAGCTTGGGACAGGGGGCGGGTCAGCCCCAGCATTTT
size: once
J: TRBJ1-5
V: TRBV5-1
D: TRBD1

CDR3: CASSERLPGLGYTF
DNA: TGTGCCAGCAGTGAACGCCTTCCGGGGTTGGGCTACACCTTC
size: -
J: TRBJ1-2
V: TRBV2
D: -

CDR3: CASSLYSGTAGGYTF
DNA: TGTGCCAGCAGTTTATACTCCGGGACAGCCGGAGGCTACACCTTC
size: -
J: TRBJ1-2
V: TRBV28
D: TRBD1

CDR3: CASSLDGGLNTEAFF
DNA: TGTGCCAGCAGCTTAGATGGGGGCCTGAACACTGAAGCTTTCTTT
size: once
J: TRBJ1-1
V: TRBV7-2
D: -

CDR3: CASSSGSYNEQFF
DNA: TGTGCCAGCAGTAGCGGGAGTTACAATGAGCAGTTCTTC
size: -
J: TRBJ2-1
V: TRBV11-3
D: TRBD2

CDR3: CASSFGFGTGTQPQHF
DNA: TGTGCCAGCAGCTTTGGGTTCGGGACAGGGACTCAGCCCCAGCATTTT
size: -
J: TRBJ1-5
V: TRBV5-6
D: TRBD1

CDR3: CASSPPLGREQYF
DNA: TGTGCCAGCTCACCACCCCTGGGGCGCGAGCAGTACTTC
size: -
J: TRBJ2-7
V: TRBV18
D: -

CDR3: CASTRAGRLFF
DNA: TGTGCCAGTACTCGAGCAGGGCGGCTGTTTTTT
size: -
J: TRBJ1-4
V: TRBV19
D: -

CDR3: CASVLGLAGSGELFF
DNA: TGTGCCAGTGTGTTGGGTCTAGCGGGGTCTGGGGAGCTGTTTTTT
size: -
J: TRBJ2-2
V: TRBV2
D: TRBD2

CDR3: CASSSRQLNTEAFF
DNA: TGTGCCAGCAGCTCTCGACAGTTGAACACTGAAGCTTTCTTT
size: -
J: TRBJ1-1
V: TRBV9
D: -

CDR3: CASTSTFLAGGPRANTGELFF
DNA: TGTGCCAGCACCTCCACCTTTCTAGCGGGAGGGCCCCGTGCGAACACCGGGGAGCTGTTTTTT
size: -
J: TRBJ2-2
V: TRBV28
D: TRBD2

CDR3: CSSSLDGGTNTGELFF
DNA: TGTTCCAGCAGCTTAGACGGCGGGACGAACACCGGGGAGCTGTTTTTT
size: -
J: TRBJ2-2
V: TRBV7-9
D: -

CDR3: CASSNGQGARLDSQYF
DNA: TGCGCCAGCAGCAACGGACAGGGGGCTCGTTTGGACAGTCAGTACTTC
size: -
J: TRBJ2-4
V: TRBV5-1
D: TRBD1

CDR3: CASSLSSDRAVGNEQFF
DNA: TGTGCCAGCAGCCTATCATCGGACAGGGCGGTGGGCAATGAGCAGTTCTTC
size: -
J: TRBJ2-1
V: TRBV4-2
D: TRBD1

CDR3: CASSRARDRGVDGYTF
DNA: TGTGCCAGCAGCCGAGCCAGGGACAGGGGTGTAGATGGCTACACCTTC
size: -
J: TRBJ1-2
V: TRBV4-2
D: TRBD1

CDR3: CAWSGTQGARLETQYF
DNA: TGTGCCTGGAGTGGCACACAGGGGGCTCGGTTGGAGACCCAGTACTTC
size: -
J: TRBJ2-5
V: TRBV30
D: TRBD1

CDR3: CASSSSAGPRNEQFF
DNA: TGTGCCAGCAGTTCCTCTGCGGGACCTCGCAATGAGCAGTTCTTC
size: once
J: TRBJ2-1
V: TRBV28
D: -

CDR3: CASSLLAGVGGEQFF
DNA: TGTGCCAGCAGTCTCCTAGCGGGAGTTGGAGGAGAGCAGTTCTTC
size: -
J: TRBJ2-1
V: TRBV27
D: TRBD2

CDR3: CASSPGVAGESFVNEQFF
DNA: TGTGCCAGCAGTCCCGGGGTGGCGGGAGAGAGTTTTGTCAATGAGCAGTTCTTC
size: few
J: TRBJ2-1
V: TRBV27
D: TRBD2

CDR3: CALEREGHRNSQYF
DNA: TGTGCCTTGGAGAGGGAGGGGCACAGAAACAGTCAGTACTTC
size: -
J: TRBJ2-4
V: TRBV30
D: TRBD2

CDR3: CASSDWDRGLGTEAFF
DNA: TGTGCCAGCAGCGACTGGGACAGGGGGCTGGGGACTGAAGCTTTCTTT
size: few
J: TRBJ1-1
V: TRBV7-2
D: TRBD1

CDR3: CASSPGSSGANVLTF
DNA: TGTGCCAGCAGCCCCGGGAGCTCTGGGGCCAACGTCCTGACTTTC
size: -
J: TRBJ2-6
V: TRBV28
D: -

CDR3: CASGSPGLADQETQYF
DNA: TGTGCTAGTGGTAGCCCGGGACTAGCGGATCAAGAGACCCAGTACTTC
size: -
J: TRBJ2-5
V: TRBV12-5
D: TRBD2

CDR3: CASSLVISVAGNTEAFF
DNA: TGTGCCAGCAGCTTGGTGATCTCGGTGGCGGGGAACACTGAAGCTTTCTTT
size: -
J: TRBJ1-1
V: TRBV7-8
D: -

CDR3: CASRVKAGANVLTF
DNA: TGTGCCAGTAGAGTTAAAGCGGGGGCCAACGTCCTGACTTTC
size: once
J: TRBJ2-6
V: TRBV19
D: -

CDR3: CASRRRGRATDTQYF
DNA: TGTGCCAGCAGACGGAGAGGGAGGGCGACAGATACGCAGTATTTT
size: -
J: TRBJ2-3
V: TRBV7-6
D: TRBD2

CDR3: CASSEFISNTEAFF
DNA: TGTGCCAGCAGTGAATTTATCTCGAACACTGAAGCTTTCTTT
size: -
J: TRBJ1-1
V: TRBV2
D: -

CDR3: CASTLDREETQYF
DNA: TGTGCCAGCACCCTGGACAGGGAAGAGACCCAGTACTTC
size: -
J: TRBJ2-5
V: TRBV5-4
D: TRBD1

CDR3: CASSVGLEGIDTQYF
DNA: TGTGCCAGCAGCGTTGGACTAGAGGGGATTGATACGCAGTATTTT
size: -
J: TRBJ2-3
V: TRBV9
D: TRBD2

CDR3: CASSSTTAQGGGNEQFF
DNA: TGTGCCAGCAGCTCTACCACCGCACAGGGAGGGGGCAATGAGCAGTTCTTC
size: -
J: TRBJ2-1
V: TRBV11-3
D: -

CDR3: CAISDRGGRTPYEQYF
DNA: TGTGCCATCAGTGACCGCGGGGGCAGAACCCCCTACGAGCAGTACTTC
size: -
J: TRBJ2-7
V: TRBV10-3
D: -